The clone carrying this TCR beta chain was seen at least ten times. Its antigen is currently unknown. The data are from a study of T cells in Graves' hyperthyroidism and ophthalmopathy. Study-wide context: Before treatment of any kind, peripheral blood was taken at initial diagnosis. Broader study findings: Ophthalmopathy prediction by the model preceded onset by a median approximately 6.1 months.

Lactation, pregnancy, other autoimmune disease or uncontrolled infection led to exclusion of patients. Used for diagnoses were clinical symptoms, serum thyroxine and TRAb, thyroid ultrasound and orbital computed tomography. Amplification of TCR beta CDR3 regions used RNA as the template. Using the HTBI primer set, a first-round RT-PCR was run on the TCR CDR3. From the multiplex PCR reads, TCRdb called clonotypes with MiXCR, one entry per CDR3 protein. The sample records around 350,000 distinct CDR3 sequences, about a fifth being singletons. The CDR3 consists of 15 residues. The V and J ends lost 7 bases and 5 bases, in that order; junction bases with no gene match: 13. Per the germline V gene, CDR1 is WSHSY and CDR2 is SAAADI.

The TCR comes from a young woman with Graves' hyperthyroidism. This chain connects TRBV10-2 to TRBJ2-7; 8 bases map to TRBD1. Sequenced: blood. The CDR3 spells CASTGWTGFQNEQYF. CDR3 DNA sequence: TGCGCCAGCACTGGTTGGACAGGGTTTCAGAACGAGCAGTACTTC.